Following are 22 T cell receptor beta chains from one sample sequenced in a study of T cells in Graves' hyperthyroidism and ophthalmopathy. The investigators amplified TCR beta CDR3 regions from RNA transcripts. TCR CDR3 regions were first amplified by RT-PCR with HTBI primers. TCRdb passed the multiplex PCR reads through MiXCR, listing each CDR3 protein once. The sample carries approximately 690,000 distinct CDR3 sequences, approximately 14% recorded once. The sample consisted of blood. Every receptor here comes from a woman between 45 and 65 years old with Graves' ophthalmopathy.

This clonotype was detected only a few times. In nucleotides, the CDR3 is TGCAGCGTCCCTGGGCGGATCACAGATACGCAGTATTTT. Its translation is CSVPGRITDTQYF. The chain couples TRBV29-1 to TRBJ2-3; D is unresolved. The germline CDR1 and CDR2 sequences are SQVTM and ANQGSEA. The CDR3 totals 13 residues. Trimming took off 6 bases at V and 2 bases at J, with 12 bases between the two ends.

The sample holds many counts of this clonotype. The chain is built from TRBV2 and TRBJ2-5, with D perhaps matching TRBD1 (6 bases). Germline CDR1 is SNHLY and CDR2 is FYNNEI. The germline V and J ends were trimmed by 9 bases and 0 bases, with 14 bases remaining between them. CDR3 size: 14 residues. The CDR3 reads CARRARDNQETQYF. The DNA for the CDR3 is TGTGCCAGGCGAGCCAGGGACAACCAAGAGACCCAGTACTTC.

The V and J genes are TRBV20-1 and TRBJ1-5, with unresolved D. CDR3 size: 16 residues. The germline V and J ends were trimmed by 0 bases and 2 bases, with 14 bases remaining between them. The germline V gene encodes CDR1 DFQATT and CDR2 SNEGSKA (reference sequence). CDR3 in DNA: TGCAGTGCTAGAGAAGAATCTGGGAATCGCAATCAGCCCCAGCATTTT. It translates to CSAREESGNRNQPQHF.

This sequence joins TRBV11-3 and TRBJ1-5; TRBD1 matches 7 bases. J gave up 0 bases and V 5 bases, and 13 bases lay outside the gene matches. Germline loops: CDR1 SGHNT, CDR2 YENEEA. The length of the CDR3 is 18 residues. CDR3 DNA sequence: TGTGCCAGCAGCCCGCTTAATACCGGACAGGATAGCAATCAGCCCCAGCATTTT. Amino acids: CASSPLNTGQDSNQPQHF.

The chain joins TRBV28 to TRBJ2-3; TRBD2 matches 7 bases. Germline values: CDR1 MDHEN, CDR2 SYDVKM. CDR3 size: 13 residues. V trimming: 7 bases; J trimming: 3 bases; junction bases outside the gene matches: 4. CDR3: CASILGGTDTQYF. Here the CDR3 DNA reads TGTGCCAGCATCCTGGGAGGGACAGATACGCAGTATTTT.

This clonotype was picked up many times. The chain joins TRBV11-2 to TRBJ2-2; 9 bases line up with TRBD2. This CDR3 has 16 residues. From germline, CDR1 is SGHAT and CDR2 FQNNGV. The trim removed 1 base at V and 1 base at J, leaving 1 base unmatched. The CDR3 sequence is CASSLALAGNTGELFF. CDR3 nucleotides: TGTGCCAGCAGCTTAGCACTAGCGGGGAACACCGGGGAGCTGTTTTTT.

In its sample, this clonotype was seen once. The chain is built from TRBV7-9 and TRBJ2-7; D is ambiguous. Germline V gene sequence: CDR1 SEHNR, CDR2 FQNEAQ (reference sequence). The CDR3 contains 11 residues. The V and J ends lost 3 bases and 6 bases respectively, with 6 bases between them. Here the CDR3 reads CASSFQSEQYF. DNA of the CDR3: TGTGCCAGCAGCTTCCAATCCGAGCAGTACTTC. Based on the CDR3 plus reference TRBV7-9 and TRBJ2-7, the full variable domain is DTGVSQNPRHKITKRGQNVTFRCDPISEHNRLYWYRQTLGQGPEFLTYFQNEAQLEKSRLLSDRFSAERPKGSFSTLEIQRTEQGDSAMYLCASSFQSEQYFGPGTRLTVT.

CDR3 protein: CASSPWTGLNYGYTF. The CDR3 nucleotides read TGTGCCAGCAGTCCTTGGACAGGATTAAACTATGGCTACACCTTC. The rearrangement links TRBV6-2 or TRBV6-3 to TRBJ1-2; 7 bases are shared with TRBD1. V lost 5 bases, J lost 2 bases, and 8 bases stayed unmatched. The CDR3 runs 15 residues. Germline V gives CDR1 MNHEY, CDR2 SVGEGT.

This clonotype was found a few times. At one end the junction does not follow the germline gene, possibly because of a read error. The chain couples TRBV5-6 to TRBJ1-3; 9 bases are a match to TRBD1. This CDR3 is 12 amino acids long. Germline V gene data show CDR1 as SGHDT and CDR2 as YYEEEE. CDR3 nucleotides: TGTGCCAGCAGCTTGTCCACCGGGACAGGGCATTTT. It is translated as CASSLSTGTGHF.

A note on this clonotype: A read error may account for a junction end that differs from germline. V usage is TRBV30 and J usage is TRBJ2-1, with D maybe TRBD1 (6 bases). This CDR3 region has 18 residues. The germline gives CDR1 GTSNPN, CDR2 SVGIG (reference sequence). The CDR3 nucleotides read TGTGCCCGGAGTGTACGAGTCCGTCAGGGGCGCGTGGTCAATGGGCAGTTCTTC. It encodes CARSVRVRQGRVVNGQFF.

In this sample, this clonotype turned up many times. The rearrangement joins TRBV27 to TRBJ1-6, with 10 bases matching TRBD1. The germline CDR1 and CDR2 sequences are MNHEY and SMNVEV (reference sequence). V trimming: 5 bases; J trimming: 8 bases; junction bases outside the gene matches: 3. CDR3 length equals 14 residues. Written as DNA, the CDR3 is TGTGCCAGCAGTAAGGACAGGGGGTATTCACCCCTCCACTTT. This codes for CASSKDRGYSPLHF.

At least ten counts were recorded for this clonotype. For the CDR3, the DNA is TGTGCCAGCAGCGGGACAGGGGGCGGCGAGACCCAGTACTTC. Translated: CASSGTGGGETQYF. This sequence joins TRBV9 and TRBJ2-5; 11 bases agree with TRBD1. From germline, CDR1 is SGDLS and CDR2 YYNGEE. The CDR3 length is 14 residues. Germline trimming cut 3 bases from V and 5 bases from J; bases unmatched to any gene: 3. Filled out from reference TRBV9 and TRBJ2-5, the complete variable domain reads DSGVTQTPKHLITATGQRVTLRCSPRSGDLSVYWYQQSLDQGLQFLIQYYNGEERAKGNILERFSAQQFPDLHSELNLSSLELGDSALYFCASSGTGGGETQYFGPGTRLLVL.

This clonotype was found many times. As DNA, the CDR3 is TGCAGTGCTAGAGGGGGGTCCCTCTCCTACGAGCAGTACTTC. Translating it yields CSARGGSLSYEQYF. The chain employs TRBV20-1 and TRBJ2-7, with D perhaps assigned TRBD1 or TRBD2 (5 bases each). This CDR3 contains 14 residues. Germline-derived CDR1 and CDR2 are DFQATT and SNEGSKA (reference sequence). With 1 base removed from V and 0 bases from J, the gap between germline ends came to 10 bases.

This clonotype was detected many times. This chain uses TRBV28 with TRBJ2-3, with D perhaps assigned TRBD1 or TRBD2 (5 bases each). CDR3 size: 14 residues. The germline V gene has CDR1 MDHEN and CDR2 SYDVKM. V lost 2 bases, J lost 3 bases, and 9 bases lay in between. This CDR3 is CASSLRDDTDTQYF. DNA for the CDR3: TGTGCCAGCAGTTTACGGGACGATACAGATACGCAGTATTTT.

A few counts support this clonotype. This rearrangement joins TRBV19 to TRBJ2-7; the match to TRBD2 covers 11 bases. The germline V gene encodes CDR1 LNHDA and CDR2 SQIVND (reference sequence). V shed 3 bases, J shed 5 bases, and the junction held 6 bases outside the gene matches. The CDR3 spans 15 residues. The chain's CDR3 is CASSIKTSGKDEQYF. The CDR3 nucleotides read TGTGCCAGTAGTATTAAGACTAGCGGGAAGGACGAGCAGTACTTC. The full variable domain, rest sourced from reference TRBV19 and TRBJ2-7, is DGGITQSPKYLFRKEGQNVTLSCEQNLNHDAMYWYRQDPGQGLRLIYYSQIVNDFQKGDIAEGYSVSREKKESFPLTVTSAQKNPTAFYLCASSIKTSGKDEQYFGPGTRLTVT.

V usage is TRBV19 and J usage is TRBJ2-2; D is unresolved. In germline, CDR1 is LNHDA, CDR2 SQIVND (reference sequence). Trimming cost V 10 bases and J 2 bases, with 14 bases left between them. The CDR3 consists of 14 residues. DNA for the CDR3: TGTGCCACTCGAGCAAGCGTTAACACCGGGGAGCTGTTTTTT. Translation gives CATRASVNTGELFF.

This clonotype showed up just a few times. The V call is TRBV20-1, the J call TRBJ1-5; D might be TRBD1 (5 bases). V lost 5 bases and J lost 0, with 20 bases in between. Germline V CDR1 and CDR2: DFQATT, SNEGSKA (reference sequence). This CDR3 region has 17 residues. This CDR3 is CSAPGQLLLNSNQPQHF. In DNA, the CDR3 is TGCAGTGCTCCTGGACAACTCCTATTAAATAGCAATCAGCCCCAGCATTTT.

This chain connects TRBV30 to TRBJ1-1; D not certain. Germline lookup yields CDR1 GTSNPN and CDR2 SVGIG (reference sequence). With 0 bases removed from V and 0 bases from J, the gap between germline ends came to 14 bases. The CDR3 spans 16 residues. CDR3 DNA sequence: TGTGCCTGGAGTGTACTTGAACGGCCCATGAACACTGAAGCTTTCTTT. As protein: CAWSVLERPMNTEAFF.

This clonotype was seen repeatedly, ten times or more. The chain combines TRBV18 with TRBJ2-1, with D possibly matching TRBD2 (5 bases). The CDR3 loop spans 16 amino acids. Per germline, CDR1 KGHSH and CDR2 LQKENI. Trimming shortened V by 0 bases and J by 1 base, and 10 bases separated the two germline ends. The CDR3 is CASSPPGGRSYNEQFF. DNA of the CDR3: TGTGCCAGCTCACCACCTGGTGGGAGATCCTACAATGAGCAGTTCTTC.

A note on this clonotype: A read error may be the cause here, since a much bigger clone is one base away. The CDR3 nucleotides read TGTGCCAGCAGTTACTCGGGGAGCAACGAGCGGTACTTC. Its protein is CASSYSGSNERYF. The chain combines TRBV6-2 or TRBV6-3 with TRBJ2-7, with D possibly matching TRBD2 (5 bases). This CDR3 is 13 amino acids long. The germline gives CDR1 MNHEY, CDR2 SVGEGT.

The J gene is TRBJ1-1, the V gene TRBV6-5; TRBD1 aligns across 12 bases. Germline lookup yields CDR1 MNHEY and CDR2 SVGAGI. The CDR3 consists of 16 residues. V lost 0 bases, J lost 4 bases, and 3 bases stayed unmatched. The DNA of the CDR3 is TGTGCCAGCAGTTACTCGGGACAGGGGGCGGCCACTGAAGCTTTCTTT. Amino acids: CASSYSGQGAATEAFF.

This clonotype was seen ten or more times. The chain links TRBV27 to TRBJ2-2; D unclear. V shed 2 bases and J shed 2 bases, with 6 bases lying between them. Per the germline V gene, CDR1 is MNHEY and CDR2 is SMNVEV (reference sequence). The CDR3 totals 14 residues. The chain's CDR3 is CASSLETNTGELFF. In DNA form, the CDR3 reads TGTGCCAGCAGTTTAGAGACAAACACCGGGGAGCTGTTTTTT.